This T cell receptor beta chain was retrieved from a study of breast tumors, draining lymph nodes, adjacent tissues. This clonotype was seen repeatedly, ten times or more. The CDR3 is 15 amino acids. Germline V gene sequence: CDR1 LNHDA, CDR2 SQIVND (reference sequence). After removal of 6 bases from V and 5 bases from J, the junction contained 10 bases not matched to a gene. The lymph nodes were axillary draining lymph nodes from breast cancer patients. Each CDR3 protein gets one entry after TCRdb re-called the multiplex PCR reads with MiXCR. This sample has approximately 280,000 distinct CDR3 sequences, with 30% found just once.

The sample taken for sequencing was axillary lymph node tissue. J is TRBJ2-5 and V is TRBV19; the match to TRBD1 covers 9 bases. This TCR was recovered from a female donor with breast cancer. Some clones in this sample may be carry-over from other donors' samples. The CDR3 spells CASRITGGAWETQYF. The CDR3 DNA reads TGTGCCAGTAGGATAACAGGGGGCGCGTGGGAGACCCAGTACTTC.